These T cell receptor beta chains were read from a single sample in a study of blood T cells in healthy people across ages. TCRdb re-derived calls from the 5' RACE reads in MiXCR, one entry per CDR3 protein. The repertoire holds hundreds of thousands of distinct CDR3 sequences, with over 45% as singletons. Specimen: blood. These receptors originate from a man aged 25-45 years in good health. Both conserved end residues are part of each CDR3. D genes are given only for firm matches. Rows may omit the clone size; those that give it use once, few, many or a size class.

clone size	D gene	V gene	J gene	CDR3 protein	CDR3 DNA
few	TRBD1	TRBV20-1	TRBJ1-2	CSARGDSSNYGYTF	TGCAGTGCTAGGGGGGACAGTTCTAACTATGGCTACACCTTC
.	.	TRBV15	TRBJ1-5	CATSSEPGINQPQHF	TGTGCCACCAGCAGCGAGCCGGGAATCAATCAGCCCCAGCATTTT
.	.	TRBV7-9	TRBJ2-3	CASSGYSTDTQYF	TGTGCCAGCAGCGGGTATAGCACAGATACGCAGTATTTT
once	.	TRBV19	TRBJ2-1	CASSIKLNEQFF	TGTGCCAGTAGTATTAAGTTGAATGAGCAGTTCTTC
.	.	TRBV20-1	TRBJ2-6	CSARGWGRRSNSGANVLTF	TGCAGTGCTAGAGGATGGGGCAGGAGGTCTAACTCTGGGGCCAACGTCCTGACTTTC
few	TRBD2	TRBV7-2	TRBJ2-5	CASSLGVVASGPETQYF	TGTGCCAGCAGCTTAGGAGTGGTGGCTAGCGGCCCCGAGACCCAGTACTTC
.	.	TRBV10-2	TRBJ2-7	CATIDHPYEQYF	TGCGCCACCATAGACCACCCCTACGAGCAGTACTTC
.	.	TRBV30	TRBJ2-1	CAWSMIGGNNEQFF	TGTGCCTGGAGTATGATAGGCGGGAACAATGAGCAGTTCTTC
.	.	TRBV6-1	TRBJ2-1	CASSDDRLINEQFF	TGTGCCAGCAGTGACGACCGATTAATCAATGAGCAGTTCTTC
.	TRBD1	TRBV4-3	TRBJ1-1	CASSLATGWGTEAFF	TGCGCCAGCAGCCTCGCGACAGGGTGGGGCACTGAAGCTTTCTTT
.	TRBD1	TRBV5-5	TRBJ1-2	CASSSGQGYAYGYTF	TGTGCCAGCAGCTCGGGACAGGGGTACGCCTATGGCTACACCTTC
.	TRBD2	TRBV28	TRBJ2-7	CASSFRGLGYEQYF	TGTGCCAGCAGTTTTAGGGGACTAGGGTACGAGCAGTACTTC
.	TRBD2	TRBV2	TRBJ2-3	CASSQGGSGSDTQYF	TGTGCCAGCAGCCAGGGCGGTAGCGGGTCAGATACGCAGTATTTT
few	.	TRBV12-3/TRBV12-4	TRBJ2-7	CASVKGPLDNEQYF	TGTGCCAGCGTCAAGGGTCCCCTAGATAACGAGCAGTACTTC
.	.	TRBV7-6	TRBJ1-2	CASSPGRVYGYTF	TGTGCCAGCAGCCCGGGACGGGTTTATGGCTACACCTTC
few	.	TRBV4-3	TRBJ2-1	CASSQADYDYNEQFF	TGCGCCAGCAGCCAAGCCGACTACGATTACAATGAGCAGTTCTTC
.	TRBD1	TRBV7-2	TRBJ2-7	CASSVGGPTSEQYF	TGTGCCAGCAGCGTAGGGGGCCCGACAAGCGAGCAGTACTTC
few	.	TRBV20-1	TRBJ2-6	CSARVGFGANVLTF	TGCAGTGCTAGGGTAGGGTTCGGGGCCAACGTCCTGACTTTC
.	TRBD1	TRBV5-1	TRBJ2-5	CASSSTQPRGRETQYF	TGCGCCAGCAGCTCAACTCAGCCCAGGGGGCGGGAGACCCAGTACTTC
once	.	TRBV20-1	TRBJ2-1	CSARDPWSGNEQFF	TGCAGTGCTAGAGATCCGTGGTCGGGAAATGAGCAGTTCTTC
.	TRBD2	TRBV28	TRBJ2-1	CASSSPMPSGPYNEQFF	TGTGCCAGCAGTTCCCCTATGCCTAGCGGTCCATACAATGAGCAGTTCTTC
many	TRBD1	TRBV20-1	TRBJ2-7	CSAASGGGDEQYF	TGCAGTGCCGCATCAGGGGGTGGAGACGAGCAGTACTTC
.	.	TRBV12-3/TRBV12-4	TRBJ2-3	CASSLNYPDTQYF	TGTGCCAGCAGTCTGAACTACCCAGATACGCAGTATTTT
.	TRBD2	TRBV20-1	TRBJ2-1	CRARGPSRGDDEQFF	TGCAGGGCTAGAGGTCCCTCGCGGGGGGATGATGAGCAGTTCTTC
.	.	TRBV28	TRBJ2-5	CASSNTGRETQYF	TGTGCCAGCAGTAACACAGGAAGAGAGACCCAGTACTTC
.	.	TRBV6-2/TRBV6-3	TRBJ1-6	CASSYLPSREGSPLHF	TGTGCCAGCAGTTATCTCCCGAGCAGGGAGGGCTCACCCCTCCACTTT
.	.	TRBV7-2	TRBJ2-7	CASSQVVTYEQYF	TGTGCCAGCAGCCAAGTCGTGACTTACGAGCAGTACTTC
.	.	TRBV7-2	TRBJ2-3	CASSLGAHTDTQYF	TGTGCCAGCAGCTTAGGTGCCCACACAGATACGCAGTATTTT
.	.	TRBV6-1	TRBJ1-2	CARPAQPSGYTF	TGTGCCAGACCCGCCCAACCCTCTGGCTACACCTTC
.	.	TRBV29-1	TRBJ2-7	CSATGTAGGEQYF	TGCAGCGCTACCGGGACTGCCGGCGGCGAGCAGTACTTC
few	.	TRBV20-1	TRBJ2-7	CSARDLQGTSYEQYF	TGCAGTGCTAGAGATCTTCAGGGGACATCTTACGAGCAGTACTTC
.	.	TRBV6-7	TRBJ1-2	CATVYGYTF	TGTGCCACCGTATATGGCTACACCTTC
.	.	TRBV29-1	TRBJ2-7	CSVEGRNPYEQYF	TGCAGCGTTGAGGGGCGGAACCCCTACGAGCAGTACTTC
.	.	TRBV5-1	TRBJ2-4	CASSSTGGENIQYF	TGCGCCAGCAGCTCAACAGGGGGGGAAAACATTCAGTACTTC
once	.	TRBV5-5	TRBJ2-7	CASTYSEQGQYEQYF	TGTGCCAGCACCTATAGCGAACAAGGCCAGTACGAGCAGTACTTC
few	.	TRBV6-1	TRBJ2-1	CASSVQNTYYNEQFF	TGTGCCAGCAGTGTCCAGAACACCTACTACAATGAGCAGTTCTTC
.	TRBD2	TRBV14	TRBJ2-7	CASSQEAGGYYEQYF	TGTGCCAGCAGCCAAGAAGCGGGAGGATACTACGAGCAGTACTTC
few	TRBD1	TRBV5-1	TRBJ2-1	CASSLTGANLYNEQFF	TGCGCCAGCAGCTTAACAGGGGCCAACCTATACAATGAGCAGTTCTTC
.	TRBD2	TRBV7-9	TRBJ2-1	CASSLPTGGREDEQFF	TGTGCCAGCAGCTTACCCACTGGCGGGAGGGAGGATGAGCAGTTCTTC
.	TRBD2	TRBV20-1	TRBJ2-7	CSAAGTRSSYEQYF	TGCAGTGCGGCCGGGACTAGAAGCTCCTACGAGCAGTACTTC
.	.	TRBV30	TRBJ2-6	CAWSVLGGANVLTF	TGTGCCTGGAGTGTACTAGGTGGGGCCAACGTCCTGACTTTC
once	TRBD2	TRBV11-1	TRBJ2-1	CASSLVPGLAGAEQFF	TGTGCCAGCAGCTTAGTCCCGGGACTAGCGGGAGCTGAGCAGTTCTTC
few	.	TRBV9	TRBJ2-7	CASSRRDFAYEQYF	TGTGCCAGCAGCCGACGGGACTTCGCCTACGAGCAGTACTTC
.	.	TRBV15	TRBJ1-2	CATSRDLGQRGGYTF	TGTGCCACCAGCAGAGATCTTGGGCAACGGGGTGGCTACACCTTC
.	.	TRBV27	TRBJ2-1	CASRNLGPAPNNEQFF	TGTGCCAGCCGAAACCTCGGACCAGCACCGAACAATGAGCAGTTCTTC
.	TRBD1	TRBV2	TRBJ2-7	CASSERDSSSEQYF	TGTGCCAGCAGTGAGAGGGACAGTTCTAGCGAGCAGTACTTC
.	.	TRBV5-1	TRBJ2-1	CASSLGVSDYNEQFF	TGCGCCAGCAGCCTGGGTGTTAGCGACTACAATGAGCAGTTCTTC
.	.	TRBV2	TRBJ1-2	CASRRDVYGYTF	TGTGCCAGCAGGCGGGACGTCTATGGCTACACCTTC
.	.	TRBV7-9	TRBJ2-5	CASSNDPYQETQYF	TGTGCCAGCAGCAACGACCCGTACCAAGAGACCCAGTACTTC
.	TRBD2	TRBV29-1	TRBJ2-7	CSVDGLAGRSYEQYF	TGCAGCGTTGACGGACTAGCGGGACGCTCCTACGAGCAGTACTTC
once	.	TRBV13	TRBJ2-5	CASTLADQETQYF	TGTGCCAGTACGCTGGCGGACCAAGAGACCCAGTACTTC